This T cell receptor (beta chain) was obtained from a study of PD-1 blockade in classical Hodgkin lymphoma. General observations from the study: Reports indicated that newly diagnosed patients had lower baseline TCR diversity than healthy donors did. Repertoire differences have undefined causes, possibly disease activity or prior therapy.

Time point denoted: newly diagnosed, previously untreated cHL patient sample. Researchers pulled CD8+ T cells out of thawed PBMCs using magnetic negative selection. Comparison relied on PBMCs that came from newly diagnosed, untreated classical Hodgkin lymphoma. Sequencing used immunoSEQ multiplex PCR; TCRdb keeps in-frame clones, though not all of them. Here the sample spans about 15,000 clones, around 93% being singletons. This CDR3 is 13 amino acids long. J lost 4 bases, V lost 5 bases, and 4 bases had no gene match. Germline loops: CDR1 SGHRS, CDR2 YFSETQ. With regard to this clone: Its matching antigen is unknown.

The receptor was derived from a human donor with classical Hodgkin lymphoma. The sequencing input was CD8+ T cells from blood. The V and J genes are TRBV5-1 and TRBJ2-3, with 7 bases lining up with TRBD2. In DNA, the CDR3 is TGCGCCAGCAGGCGGGAGAGTGCAGATACGCAGTATTTT. Protein sequence: CASRRESADTQYF.